The 15 T cell receptor beta chains reported below all come from one sample, sequenced in a study of T-cell memory formation after mild COVID-19. TCRdb re-called the 5' RACE reads through MiXCR, storing one row per CDR3 protein. The sample consists of approximately 40,000 distinct CDR3 sequences, roughly an eighth of them appearing once. Sequencing was carried out using PBMCs or a T cell subset sorted from them (not recorded which). The origin of the receptors is a man younger than 30 who had mild COVID-19 (a few samples of this study predate the infection). Cell type and time point are not known.

The chain is built from TRBV7-2 and TRBJ2-1, with TRBD2 identical over 7 bases. The germline gives CDR1 SGHTA, CDR2 FQGNSA. Trimming cost V 5 bases and J 5 bases; bases outside gene matches: 6. The CDR3 has 14 amino acids. The CDR3 spells CASSHGGNDNEQFF. Written as DNA, the CDR3 is TGTGCCAGCAGCCACGGGGGGAACGACAATGAGCAGTTCTTC.

On this clonotype: A single base separates this from a much larger clone, so it may be a read error. The J gene is TRBJ1-6, the V gene TRBV20-1, with 12 bases matching TRBD1. The germline V gene encodes CDR1 DFQATT and CDR2 SNEGSKA (reference sequence). CDR3 length: 14 residues. V was pared by 2 bases and J by 10 bases, with 3 bases of the junction left unmatched. CDR3 residues: CSARWGQGASPLHF. Written as DNA, the CDR3 is TGCAGTGCTAGATGGGGACAGGGGGCCTCACCCCTCCACTTT.

This clonotype occurred many times. This chain links TRBV10-1 with TRBJ2-1; 8 bases align to TRBD1. The CDR3 has 15 residues. Germline assignment: CDR1 WNHNN and CDR2 SYGVQD (reference sequence). J lost 7 bases, V lost 5 bases, and 10 bases had no gene match. The CDR3 bases are TGCGCCAGCAGTTCGGGACAGGATGCACGTAATGAGCAGTTCTTC. Amino acid sequence: CASSSGQDARNEQFF.

This clonotype was detected many times. The chain is built from TRBV27 and TRBJ2-2; D may be TRBD1 or TRBD2 (5 bases each). Trimming pared 7 bases from V and 4 bases from J, leaving 16 bases between. CDR3 length equals 15 residues. Germline values: CDR1 MNHEY, CDR2 SMNVEV (reference sequence). CDR3 sequence reads: CASKSTGGPTGELFF. DNA of the CDR3: TGTGCCAGCAAAAGTACAGGAGGACCCACCGGGGAGCTGTTTTTT.

In its sample, this clonotype was seen many times. The chain has TRBV7-2 and TRBJ2-4; D not certain. The ends were cut back, 3 bases at V and 0 bases at J, with 12 bases in the middle. There are 16 residues in the CDR3. Germline CDR1 is SGHTA and CDR2 is FQGNSA. CDR3 nucleotides: TGTGCCAGCAGCTTGACCCAGCAGATAGCCAAAAACATTCAGTACTTC. It codes for CASSLTQQIAKNIQYF.

Many counts were recorded for this clonotype. The chain recombines TRBV11-2 with TRBJ1-6, with TRBD1 matching over 8 bases. The CDR3 spans 14 residues. The ends lost 5 bases at V and 10 bases at J; junction bases unmatched: 7. Germline CDR1 reads SGHAT; CDR2 reads FQNNGV. In nucleotides, the CDR3 is TGTGCCAGCAGCCCGTACAGGGGGGAATCACCCCTCCACTTT. Its protein is CASSPYRGESPLHF.

The rearrangement uses TRBV11-2 and TRBJ2-7, with D hard to call. The CDR3 spans 12 residues. Germline V gene data show CDR1 as SGHAT and CDR2 as FQNNGV. The germline V and J ends were trimmed by 5 bases and 10 bases, with 15 bases remaining between them. CDR3 loop: CASSPTLREQYF. The CDR3 bases are TGTGCCAGCAGCCCGACTCTACGAGAACAGTACTTC. The full variable domain, with the rest looked up from reference TRBV11-2 and TRBJ2-7, is EAGVAQSPRYKIIEKRQSVAFWCNPISGHATLYWYQQILGQGPKLLIQFQNNGVVDDSQLPKDRFSAERLKGVDSTLKIQPAKLEDSAVYLCASSPTLREQYFGPGTRLTVT.

This clonotype was detected many times. V and J are TRBV6-5 and TRBJ2-6; 13 bases map to TRBD2. In germline, CDR1 is MNHEY, CDR2 SVGAGI. The junction had 4 bases not matched to a gene; V was cut back by 2 bases and J by 0 bases. This CDR3 has 19 amino acids. CDR3: CASSYTGLAGISGANVLTF. For the CDR3, the DNA is TGTGCCAGCAGTTACACGGGACTAGCGGGGATCTCTGGGGCCAACGTCCTGACTTTC.

This clonotype occurred many times. J is TRBJ2-3 and V is TRBV5-1, with TRBD2 matching over 13 bases. Trimming at V came to 3 bases and at J to 5 bases, leaving 6 bases not matched to a gene. This CDR3 has 16 residues. Germline V CDR1 and CDR2: SGHRS, YFSETQ. The CDR3 reads CASSSRTSGGIDTQYF. The CDR3 bases are TGCGCCAGCAGCTCCCGGACTAGCGGGGGTATAGATACGCAGTATTTT.

This clonotype was seen repeatedly, ten times or more. The chain links TRBV7-9 to TRBJ1-1, with a possible D match to TRBD1 (6 bases). Germline V CDR1 and CDR2: SEHNR, FQNEAQ (reference sequence). Trimming took off 3 bases at V and 4 bases at J, with 12 bases between the two ends. CDR3 length: 14 amino acids. The CDR3 region is CASSFAARGTEAFF. The CDR3 DNA reads as TGTGCCAGCAGCTTCGCGGCCAGGGGCACTGAAGCTTTCTTT.

This clonotype was seen repeatedly, ten times or more. The chain recombines TRBV5-1 with TRBJ2-5; no reliable D call. The ends were cut back, 4 bases at V and 0 bases at J, with 13 bases in the middle. The CDR3 contains 15 residues. Germline CDR1 and CDR2: SGHRS and YFSETQ. Here the CDR3 reads CASSPKALHQETQYF. For the CDR3, the DNA is TGCGCCAGCAGCCCTAAGGCCTTACACCAAGAGACCCAGTACTTC.

This clonotype was observed many times. The chain recombines TRBV6-2 or TRBV6-3 with TRBJ2-5, with a possible D match to TRBD1 (6 bases). This CDR3 is built from 12 residues. V was cut by 8 bases and J by 5 bases, with 12 bases left in between. The germline V gene has CDR1 MNHEY and CDR2 SVGEGT. The CDR3 is CASQGFGETQYF. Written as DNA, the CDR3 is TGTGCCAGCCAGGGGTTTGGGGAGACCCAGTACTTC.

This clonotype was seen at least ten times. The chain carries TRBV7-2 and TRBJ2-6; no definite D call. Germline CDR1 is SGHTA and CDR2 is FQGNSA. V lost 2 bases, J lost 0 bases, and 11 bases lay in between. The CDR3 has 17 residues. The CDR3 loop is CASSLMGSLSGANVLTF. In DNA, the CDR3 is TGTGCCAGCAGCTTAATGGGCAGCCTCTCTGGGGCCAACGTCCTGACTTTC. The full variable domain, its missing parts supplied by reference TRBV7-2 and TRBJ2-6, is GAGVSQSPSNKVTEKGKDVELRCDPISGHTALYWYRQSLGQGLEFLIYFQGNSAPDKSGLPSDRFSAERTGGSVSTLTIQRTQQEDSAVYLCASSLMGSLSGANVLTFGAGSRLTVL.

This clonotype was counted at least ten times. The V and J genes are TRBV5-1 and TRBJ2-3; 7 positions match TRBD2. The V gene's germline CDR1 is SGHRS and CDR2 YFSETQ. V was pared by 1 base and J by 0 bases, with 2 bases of the junction left unmatched. The CDR3 is made up of 15 amino acids. For the CDR3, the DNA is TGCGCCAGCAGCTTGACGCGGGGGAGCACAGATACGCAGTATTTT. It specifies CASSLTRGSTDTQYF.

The sample holds many counts of this clonotype. The chain joins TRBV5-5 to TRBJ1-4, with D unclear. CDR3 length: 14 residues. Germline V lookup: CDR1 SGHKS, CDR2 YYEKEE (reference sequence). The ends were cut back, 0 bases at V and 4 bases at J, with 7 bases in the middle. The CDR3 DNA reads as TGTGCCAGCAGCTTGGAGGCTGTTAATGAAAAACTGTTTTTT. Translation: CASSLEAVNEKLFF.